Listed here are 24 T cell receptor beta chains from one sample, sequenced in a study of T cell responses to AZD1222 COVID-19 vaccine. Clones were sequenced by immunoSEQ multiplex PCR, and TCRdb holds only the in-frame ones, with some missing. The data show about 96,000 clones, with roughly 90% seen just once and roughly 26% held by the top ten. The source material was peripheral blood, sampled on day 0 of AZD1222 vaccination. The receptors derive from an adult in good health.

The rearrangement links TRBV7-2 to TRBJ2-7; tentatively, D is TRBD2 (6 bases). Germline V gene sequence: CDR1 SGHTA, CDR2 FQGNSA. V was cut by 5 bases and J by 1 base, with 18 bases left in between. The CDR3 is 16 amino acids. The CDR3 coding sequence is TGTGCCAGCAGCCCGAGAACGGGGGAGGTATCCTACGAGCAGTACTTC. This translates into CASSPRTGEVSYEQYF.

The chain uses TRBV3-1 (or the pseudogene TRBV3-2) and TRBJ2-7; D is possibly TRBD1 (6 bases). CDR1 LGHDT and CDR2 YNNKEL come from the germline V gene (reference sequence). V lost 4 bases to trimming and J lost 3 bases, with 7 bases between them. This CDR3 region has 12 residues. This CDR3 is CASSPRGYEQYF. CDR3 coding DNA: TGTGCCAGCAGCCCCAGGGGCTACGAGCAGTACTTC.

About this clone: This sample includes further DNA sequences coding for the same CDR3. The chain combines TRBV5-1 with TRBJ2-1; D possibly corresponds to TRBD1 (5 bases). The CDR3 is 15 residues long. V was pared by 2 bases and J by 1 base, with 10 bases between. CDR1 and CDR2 (germline): SGHRS, YFSETQ. The CDR3 DNA sequence: TGCGCCAGCAGCTTCGCTAGGGGATCCTACAATGAGCAGTTCTTC. It encodes CASSFARGSYNEQFF.

In this sample, this clone turned up once. The rearrangement joins TRBV7-9 to TRBJ2-5, with 12 bases fitting TRBD2. Germline CDR1 and CDR2: SEHNR and FQNEAQ (reference sequence). The CDR3 runs 17 residues. The J segment lost 4 bases and the V segment lost 8 bases, leaving 14 bases of the junction unmatched. CDR3 in DNA: TGTGCCAGCGGGGGACAGGGCTTGGGACTAGCGGGAGAGACCCAGTACTTC. Protein sequence: CASGGQGLGLAGETQYF.

The chain has TRBV10-3 and TRBJ2-5; TRBD1 matches at 8 bases. The CDR3 spans 13 residues. With V trimmed by 6 bases and J by 5 bases, 5 bases remained unmatched. Germline V gene sequence: CDR1 ENHRY, CDR2 SYGVKD. DNA of the CDR3: TGTGCCATCAGAGGACAGGGTACTGAGACCCAGTACTTC. Amino acids: CAIRGQGTETQYF.

The chain carries TRBV6-2 or TRBV6-3 and TRBJ1-1, with a weak D call TRBD1 (6 bases). The CDR3 runs 15 residues. V lost 4 bases and J lost 1, with 13 bases in between. Germline V gene lookup returns CDR1 MNHEY and CDR2 SVGEGT. This CDR3 reads CASSFRGLENTEAFF. In nucleotides, the CDR3 is TGTGCCAGCAGTTTCAGGGGACTCGAGAACACTGAAGCTTTCTTT.

The chain uses TRBV7-2 and TRBJ2-3; D is unresolved. Looked up from germline, CDR1 is SGHTA and CDR2 is FQGNSA. V was cut by 8 bases and J by 1 base, with 10 bases left in between. The CDR3 is 13 amino acids. Written as DNA, the CDR3 is TGTGCCAGCCGAAACCAGGGCACAGATACGCAGTATTTT. Translated, it gives CASRNQGTDTQYF. Filled out from reference TRBV7-2 and TRBJ2-3, the complete variable domain reads GAGVSQSPSNKVTEKGKDVELRCDPISGHTALYWYRQSLGQGLEFLIYFQGNSAPDKSGLPSDRFSAERTGGSVSTLTIQRTQQEDSAVYLCASRNQGTDTQYFGPGTRLTVL.

CDR3 protein: CASSLVAGGTGELFF. Here the CDR3 DNA reads TGTGCCAGCAGCTTGGTAGCGGGAGGCACCGGGGAGCTGTTTTTT. This chain connects TRBV7-9 to TRBJ2-2; 10 nucleotides agree with TRBD2. The germline gives CDR1 SEHNR, CDR2 FQNEAQ (reference sequence). V gave up 3 bases and J gave up 4 bases; unmatched junction bases: 2. The length of the CDR3 is 15 residues.

This chain uses TRBV5-1 with TRBJ2-2; D remains ambiguous. V lost 4 bases and J 5 bases, leaving 6 bases between the germline ends. Germline loops: CDR1 SGHRS, CDR2 YFSETQ. CDR3 length: 12 amino acids. The DNA for the CDR3 is TGCGCCAGCAGCCGAGGTACCGGGGAGCTGTTTTTT. Residues: CASSRGTGELFF. Supplemented by reference TRBV5-1 and TRBJ2-2, the full variable domain reads KAGVTQTPRYLIKTRGQQVTLSCSPISGHRSVSWYQQTPGQGLQFLFEYFSETQRNKGNFPGRFSGRQFSNSRSEMNVSTLELGDSALYLCASSRGTGELFFGEGSRLTVL.

The chain links TRBV6-5 to TRBJ2-5; D is unresolved. Germline V lookup: CDR1 MNHEY, CDR2 SVGAGI. This CDR3 is built from 14 residues. Trimming shortened V by 2 bases and J by 1 base, and 8 bases separated the two germline ends. CDR3 protein: CASSYGRLQETQYF. The CDR3 DNA follows: TGTGCCAGCAGTTACGGGCGGCTCCAAGAGACCCAGTACTTC.

The rearrangement links TRBV9 to TRBJ2-2, with TRBD1 matching over 9 bases. Germline CDR1 reads SGDLS; CDR2 reads YYNGEE. The V and J ends lost 4 bases and 0 bases, in that order; junction bases with no gene match: 4. CDR3 length: 16 residues. CDR3: CASSRRQGANTGELFF. CDR3 DNA: TGTGCCAGCAGCCGAAGACAGGGGGCGAACACCGGGGAGCTGTTTTTT.

The chain recombines TRBV7-2 with TRBJ1-4; D is perhaps TRBD1 (5 bases). The V gene's germline CDR1 is SGHTA and CDR2 FQGNSA. This CDR3 has 15 residues. Trimming cost V 5 bases and J 0 bases, with 10 bases left between them. The CDR3 is CASSRSQATNEKLFF. The CDR3 DNA reads TGTGCCAGCAGCAGATCACAGGCAACTAATGAAAAACTGTTTTTT.

The chain joins TRBV5-4 to TRBJ2-7, with 11 bases matching TRBD2. From germline, CDR1 is SGHNT and CDR2 YYREEE (reference sequence). V was clipped by 4 bases and J by 4 bases; unmatched bases: 7. The CDR3 has 15 residues. The CDR3: CASSVTSGSEYEQYF. The CDR3 DNA reads as TGTGCCAGCAGCGTCACTAGCGGGAGTGAATACGAGCAGTACTTC.

About this clone itself: Other DNA variants within this sample encode the same CDR3. The genes are TRBV5-1 and TRBJ2-7, with a tentative D call TRBD1 (5 bases). CDR3 size: 13 residues. Germline V CDR1 and CDR2: SGHRS, YFSETQ. The ends were cut back, 0 bases at V and 2 bases at J, with 6 bases in the middle. CDR3 protein: CASSLEGTYEQYF. The CDR3 DNA reads as TGCGCCAGCAGCTTGGAGGGGACCTACGAGCAGTACTTC.

This clone appeared once. The rearrangement links TRBV3-1 (or the pseudogene TRBV3-2) to TRBJ2-5; D call uncertain. CDR3 length: 15 residues. V lost 1 base and J lost 4, with 13 bases in between. Germline V gene lookup returns CDR1 LGHDT and CDR2 YNNKEL (reference sequence). CDR3 sequence: CASSQVGRNGETQYF. DNA for the CDR3: TGTGCCAGCAGCCAAGTCGGCAGGAACGGAGAGACCCAGTACTTC.

The CDR3 DNA reads as TGTGCCACCAGCTCCCGAATGGTAGCGAGGACCTACGAGCAGTACTTC. Its protein is CATSSRMVARTYEQYF. V usage is TRBV15 and J usage is TRBJ2-7; D is perhaps TRBD2 (5 bases). CDR1 LNHNV and CDR2 YYDKDF come from the germline V gene (reference sequence). The CDR3 covers 16 residues. Trimming pared 5 bases from V and 2 bases from J, leaving 19 bases between.

CDR3 residues: CASSVTSSEQFF. The CDR3 bases are TGTGCCAGCAGCGTCACTAGCTCTGAGCAGTTCTTC. This chain uses TRBV5-4 with TRBJ2-1, with D tentatively TRBD2 (6 bases). Trimming pared 4 bases from V and 9 bases from J, leaving 11 bases between. This CDR3 contains 12 residues. Germline values: CDR1 SGHNT, CDR2 YYREEE (reference sequence). Looking up the rest from reference TRBV5-4 and TRBJ2-1 gives the full variable domain: ETGVTQSPTHLIKTRGQQVTLRCSSQSGHNTVSWYQQALGQGPQFIFQYYREEENGRGNFPPRFSGLQFPNYSSELNVNALELDDSALYLCASSVTSSEQFFGPGTRLTVL.

A note on this clone: The junction departs from germline at one end; a sequencing error may be responsible. The V call is TRBV6-6, the J call TRBJ2-1, with D unresolved. Germline CDR1 reads MNHNY; CDR2 reads SVGAGI (reference sequence). The CDR3 consists of 12 residues. The CDR3 DNA reads as TGTGCCAGCAGTAACTCCCTCCATGAGCAGTTCTTC. Residues: CASSNSLHEQFF.

The V and J genes are TRBV25-1 and TRBJ1-2; D possibly corresponds to TRBD1 (6 bases). From germline, CDR1 is MGHDK and CDR2 SYGVNS. The V gene lost 4 bases and the J gene lost 4 bases, with 7 bases spanning the gap. The CDR3 consists of 12 residues. CDR3 nucleotide sequence: TGTGCCAGCAGTGGACAGGTCTATGGCTACACCTTC. It yields the protein CASSGQVYGYTF.

The table lists this clone with a count of one. J is TRBJ2-7 and V is TRBV9; TRBD2 is a possible D gene (6 bases). The CDR3 is 14 residues long. CDR1 and CDR2 from the germline V gene are SGDLS and YYNGEE. V shed 3 bases and J shed 2 bases, with 12 bases lying between them. CDR3 coding DNA: TGTGCCAGCAGCGCGGGGACTCCCACCTACGAGCAGTACTTC. Translating it yields CASSAGTPTYEQYF.

The chain employs TRBV7-2 and TRBJ2-7; D may be TRBD2 (5 bases). Germline lookup yields CDR1 SGHTA and CDR2 FQGNSA. The CDR3 has 12 amino acids. The ends were cut back, 5 bases at V and 9 bases at J, with 14 bases in the middle. The CDR3 spells CASSPAEGRQYF. The CDR3 DNA reads as TGTGCCAGCAGCCCTGCCGAGGGTAGGCAGTACTTC.

The rearrangement joins TRBV23-1 to TRBJ2-7; 10 bases line up with TRBD2. TRBV23-1 belongs to the ORF category, with a function that is uncertain. This CDR3 is 16 amino acids long. J lost 3 bases, V lost 0 bases, and 5 bases had no gene match. As DNA, the CDR3 is TGCGCCAGCAGTCAATCGGTAGCGGGAGGAAACTACGAGCAGTACTTC. Residues: CASSQSVAGGNYEQYF.

CDR3 in DNA: TGTGCCAGCGACGCGGGGGGCGCATTCAATGAGCAGTTCTTC. This encodes CASDAGGAFNEQFF. V usage is TRBV9 and J usage is TRBJ2-1; TRBD2 matches 8 bases. The CDR3 is 14 residues long. The V gene end was trimmed by 7 bases and the J gene end by 6 bases; junction bases not matched to a gene: 9. Germline assignment: CDR1 SGDLS and CDR2 YYNGEE.

The gene calls are TRBV5-6 and TRBJ2-5, with 11 bases aligning to TRBD2. The CDR3 is made up of 15 amino acids. Per the germline V gene, CDR1 is SGHDT and CDR2 is YYEEEE. V lost 2 bases and J lost 4; bases outside the gene matches: 4. The chain's CDR3 is CASSFLTSGGETQYF. The CDR3 nucleotides read TGTGCCAGCAGCTTCCTTACTAGCGGGGGAGAGACCCAGTACTTC.